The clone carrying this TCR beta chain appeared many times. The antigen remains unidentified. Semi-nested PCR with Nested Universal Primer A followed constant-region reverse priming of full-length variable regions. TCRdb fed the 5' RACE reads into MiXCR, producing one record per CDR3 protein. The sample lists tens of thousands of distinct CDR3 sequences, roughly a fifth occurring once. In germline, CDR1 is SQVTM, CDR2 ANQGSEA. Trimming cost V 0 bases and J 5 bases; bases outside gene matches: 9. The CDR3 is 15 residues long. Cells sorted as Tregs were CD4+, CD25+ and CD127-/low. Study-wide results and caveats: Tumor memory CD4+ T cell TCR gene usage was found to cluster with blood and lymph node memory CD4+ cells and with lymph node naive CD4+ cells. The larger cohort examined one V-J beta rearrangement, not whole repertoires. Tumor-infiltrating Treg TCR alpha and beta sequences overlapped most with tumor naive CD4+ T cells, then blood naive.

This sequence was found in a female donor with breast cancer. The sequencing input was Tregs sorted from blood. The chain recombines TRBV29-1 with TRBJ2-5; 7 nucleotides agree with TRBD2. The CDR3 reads CSVEDGGGGLETQYF. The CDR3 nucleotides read TGCAGCGTTGAAGATGGCGGGGGAGGATTGGAGACCCAGTACTTC.